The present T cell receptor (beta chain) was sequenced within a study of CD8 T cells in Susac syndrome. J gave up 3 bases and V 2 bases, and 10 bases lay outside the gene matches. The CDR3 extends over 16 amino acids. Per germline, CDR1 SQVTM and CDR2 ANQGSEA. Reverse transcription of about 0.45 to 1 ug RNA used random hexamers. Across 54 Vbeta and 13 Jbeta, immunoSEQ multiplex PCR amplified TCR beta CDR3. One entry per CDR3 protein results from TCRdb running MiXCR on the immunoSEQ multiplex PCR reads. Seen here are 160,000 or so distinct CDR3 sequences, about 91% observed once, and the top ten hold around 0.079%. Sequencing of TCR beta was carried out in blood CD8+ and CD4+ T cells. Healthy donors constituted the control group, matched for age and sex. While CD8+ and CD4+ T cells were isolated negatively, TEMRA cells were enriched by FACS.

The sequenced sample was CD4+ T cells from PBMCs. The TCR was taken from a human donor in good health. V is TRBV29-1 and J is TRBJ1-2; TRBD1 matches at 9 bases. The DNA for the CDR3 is TGCAGCGTTGAATCGGGACAGGGTGGACGGCACTATGGCTACACCTTC. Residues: CSVESGQGGRHYGYTF.